This TCR beta chain was sequenced in a study of T-cell reconstitution after alpha-beta-depleted transplantation in children. Germline values: CDR1 DFQATT, CDR2 SNEGSKA (reference sequence). V was clipped by 2 bases and J by 6 bases, with 4 bases between them. The CDR3 extends over 10 amino acids. Note on this clonotype: This may stem from a read error, because a much larger clone lies one nucleotide away.

For TCRbeta, the library was prepared with unique molecular identifiers. TCRdb independently ran MiXCR on the PCR reads; one entry per CDR3 protein. Of roughly 100,000 distinct CDR3 sequences in the sample, 7% to 10% were seen once. The chain employs TRBV20-1 and TRBJ2-5; D remains ambiguous. The sequence came from a human donor who donated a stem cell graft to a child with congenital amegakaryocytic thrombocytopenia. Sample: PBMCs from the stem cell graft donor, taken from the stem cell graft. CDR3 in amino acids: CSARSKTQYF. CDR3 coding DNA: TGCAGTGCTAGAAGCAAGACCCAGTACTTC.